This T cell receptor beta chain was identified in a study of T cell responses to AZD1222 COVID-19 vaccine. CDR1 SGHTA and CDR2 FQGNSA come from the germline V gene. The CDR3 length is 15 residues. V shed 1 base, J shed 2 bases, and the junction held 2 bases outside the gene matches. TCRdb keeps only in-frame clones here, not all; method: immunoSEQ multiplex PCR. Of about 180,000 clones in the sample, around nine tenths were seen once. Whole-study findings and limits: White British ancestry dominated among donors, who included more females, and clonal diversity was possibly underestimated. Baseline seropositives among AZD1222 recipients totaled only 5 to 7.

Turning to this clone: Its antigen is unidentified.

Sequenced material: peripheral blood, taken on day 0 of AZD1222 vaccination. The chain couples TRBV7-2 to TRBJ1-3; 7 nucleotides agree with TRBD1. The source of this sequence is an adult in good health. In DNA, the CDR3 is TGTGCCAGCAGCTTAGAGAGGGGGCCTGGAAACACCATATATTTT. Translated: CASSLERGPGNTIYF.